One sample yielded the 4 T cell receptor beta chains listed below, sequenced in a study of identifying expanded T cells in peripheral blood. The protocol was immunoSEQ multiplex PCR, while the TCRdb copy is restricted to in-frame clones and leaves out a portion. The table shows over 100,000 clones, with about 87% occurring only once. Input material: blood. These TCRs come from a person aged 18 to 70 in good health.

This clone has just one count. This chain joins TRBV10-1 and TRBJ2-5; D possibly corresponds to TRBD1 (6 bases). V lost 3 bases and J lost 4, with 9 bases in between. The CDR3 is made up of 13 amino acids. CDR1 WNHNN and CDR2 SYGVQD come from the germline V gene (reference sequence). In nucleotides, the CDR3 is TGCGCCAGCAGTGAAGCACAGGGAGAGACCCAGTACTTC. This translates into CASSEAQGETQYF.

The chain combines TRBV11-3 with TRBJ2-2; 7 bases match TRBD1. Germline CDR1 SGHNT, CDR2 YENEEA. The CDR3 totals 16 residues. V shed 5 bases, J shed 0 bases, and the junction held 6 bases outside the gene matches. The CDR3 coding sequence is TGTGCCAGCAGCAAAGCGACAGGGTCGAACACCGGGGAGCTGTTTTTT. It is translated as CASSKATGSNTGELFF.

This clone came up once. The chain employs TRBV7-9 and TRBJ1-5; D may be TRBD1 (6 bases). This CDR3 comprises 15 residues. Germline CDR1 is SEHNR and CDR2 is FQNEAQ (reference sequence). Trimming took 5 bases from V and 1 from J, leaving 12 bases between them. The CDR3 is CASSQGTLSNQPQHF. The CDR3 DNA reads TGTGCCAGCAGCCAGGGGACATTAAGCAATCAGCCCCAGCATTTT.

The chain is built from TRBV5-1 and TRBJ2-5, with TRBD2 matching over 12 bases. Germline assignment: CDR1 SGHRS and CDR2 YFSETQ. J was trimmed by 2 bases and V by 5 bases; bases with no gene match: 4. CDR3 length equals 15 residues. As DNA, the CDR3 is TGCGCCAGCAGAAGACTAGCGGGAGAGCAAGAGACCCAGTACTTC. This translates into CASRRLAGEQETQYF.